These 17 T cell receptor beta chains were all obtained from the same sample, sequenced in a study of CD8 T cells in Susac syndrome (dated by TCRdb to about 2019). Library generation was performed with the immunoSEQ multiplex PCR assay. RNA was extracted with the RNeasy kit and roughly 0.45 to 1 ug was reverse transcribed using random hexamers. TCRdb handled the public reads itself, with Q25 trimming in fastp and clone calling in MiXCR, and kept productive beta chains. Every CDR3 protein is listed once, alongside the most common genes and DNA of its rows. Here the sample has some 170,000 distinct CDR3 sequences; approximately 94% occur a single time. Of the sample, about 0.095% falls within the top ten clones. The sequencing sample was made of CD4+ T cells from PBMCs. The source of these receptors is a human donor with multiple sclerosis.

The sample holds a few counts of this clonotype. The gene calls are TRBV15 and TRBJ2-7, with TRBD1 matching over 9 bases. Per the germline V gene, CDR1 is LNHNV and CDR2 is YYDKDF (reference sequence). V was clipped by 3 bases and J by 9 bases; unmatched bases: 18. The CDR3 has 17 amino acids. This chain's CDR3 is CATSRGLTSGQGASQYF. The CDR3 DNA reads TGTGCCACCAGCAGGGGACTCACCTCGGGACAGGGAGCTTCGCAGTACTTC.

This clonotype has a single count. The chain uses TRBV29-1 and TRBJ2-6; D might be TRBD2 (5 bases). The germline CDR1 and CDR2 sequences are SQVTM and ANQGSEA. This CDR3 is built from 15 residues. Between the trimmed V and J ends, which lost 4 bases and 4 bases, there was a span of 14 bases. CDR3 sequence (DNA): TGCAGCGTTGCAGTGGTCTCGGGGGGGGCCAACGTCCTGACTTTC. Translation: CSVAVVSGGANVLTF.

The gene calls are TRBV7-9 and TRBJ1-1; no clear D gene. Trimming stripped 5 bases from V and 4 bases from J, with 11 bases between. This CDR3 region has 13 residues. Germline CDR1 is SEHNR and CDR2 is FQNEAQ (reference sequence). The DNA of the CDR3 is TGTGCCAGCAGCCGTGTGGACCGCACTGAAGCTTTCTTT. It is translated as CASSRVDRTEAFF.

CDR3 region: CATGQGANEKLFF. For the CDR3, the DNA is TGTGCCACAGGACAGGGGGCTAATGAAAAACTGTTTTTT. V and J are TRBV24-1 and TRBJ1-4; 10 bases fit TRBD1. V was pared by 10 bases and J by 3 bases, with 1 base of the junction left unmatched. The CDR3 spans 13 residues. CDR1 is KGHDR and CDR2 is SFDVKD in the germline V gene.

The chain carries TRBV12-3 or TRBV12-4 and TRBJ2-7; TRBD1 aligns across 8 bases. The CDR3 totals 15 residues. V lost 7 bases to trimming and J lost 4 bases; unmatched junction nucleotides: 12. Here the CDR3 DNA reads TGTGCCAGCACCGACTCCGGGACAGGAGCATACGAGCAGTACTTC. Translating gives CASTDSGTGAYEQYF.

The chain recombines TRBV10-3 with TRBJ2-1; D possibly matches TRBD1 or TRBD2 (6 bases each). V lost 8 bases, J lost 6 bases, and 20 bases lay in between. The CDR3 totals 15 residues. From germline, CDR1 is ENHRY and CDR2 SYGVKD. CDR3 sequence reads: CAIGFGGGSGNEQFF. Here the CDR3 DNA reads TGTGCCATCGGCTTCGGAGGGGGGTCGGGCAATGAGCAGTTCTTC.

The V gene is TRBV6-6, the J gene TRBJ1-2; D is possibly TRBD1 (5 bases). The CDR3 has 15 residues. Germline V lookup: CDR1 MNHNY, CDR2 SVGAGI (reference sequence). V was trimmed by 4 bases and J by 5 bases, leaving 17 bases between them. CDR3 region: CASSSTGGGLYGYTF. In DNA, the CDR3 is TGTGCCAGCAGTTCCACCGGGGGAGGGCTATATGGCTACACCTTC.

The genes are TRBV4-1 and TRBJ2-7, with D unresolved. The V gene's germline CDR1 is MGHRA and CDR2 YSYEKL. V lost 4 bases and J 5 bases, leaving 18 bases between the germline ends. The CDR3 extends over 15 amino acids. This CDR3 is CASSLQTSSRDEQYF. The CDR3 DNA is TGCGCCAGCAGCCTACAGACGAGTTCTAGGGACGAGCAGTACTTC.

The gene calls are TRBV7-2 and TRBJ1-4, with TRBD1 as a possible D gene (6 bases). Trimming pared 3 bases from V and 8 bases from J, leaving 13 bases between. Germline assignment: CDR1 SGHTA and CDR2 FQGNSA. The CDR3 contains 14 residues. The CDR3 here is CASSFGGASEKLFF. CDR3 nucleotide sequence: TGTGCCAGCAGCTTCGGGGGGGCCTCAGAAAAACTGTTTTTT.

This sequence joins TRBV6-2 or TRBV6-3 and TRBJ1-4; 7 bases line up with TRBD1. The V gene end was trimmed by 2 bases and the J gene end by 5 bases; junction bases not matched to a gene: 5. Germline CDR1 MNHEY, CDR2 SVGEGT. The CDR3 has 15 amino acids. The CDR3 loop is CASSYGGGANEKLFF. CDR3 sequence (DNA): TGTGCCAGCAGTTACGGAGGGGGCGCGAATGAAAAACTGTTTTTT.

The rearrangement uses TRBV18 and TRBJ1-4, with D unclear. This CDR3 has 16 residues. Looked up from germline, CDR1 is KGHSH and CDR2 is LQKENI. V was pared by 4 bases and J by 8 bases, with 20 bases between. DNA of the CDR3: TGTGCCAGCTCACGCGCATCTCTGGCGAACGGAGAAAAACTGTTTTTT. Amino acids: CASSRASLANGEKLFF.

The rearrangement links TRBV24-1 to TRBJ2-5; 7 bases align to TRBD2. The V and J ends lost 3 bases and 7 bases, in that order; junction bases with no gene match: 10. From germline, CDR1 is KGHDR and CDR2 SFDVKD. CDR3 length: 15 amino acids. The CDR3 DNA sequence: TGTGCCACCAGTGATCCCTCCGGGGGGAAAGGGACCCAGTACTTC. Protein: CATSDPSGGKGTQYF.

The CDR3 DNA follows: TGTGCCAGCAGTCAAGAGACAAACACTGAAGCTTTCTTT. It is translated as CASSQETNTEAFF. The chain is built from TRBV12-3 or TRBV12-4 and TRBJ1-1; D remains unclear. V lost 5 bases and J 2 bases, leaving 9 bases between the germline ends. CDR3 size: 13 residues.

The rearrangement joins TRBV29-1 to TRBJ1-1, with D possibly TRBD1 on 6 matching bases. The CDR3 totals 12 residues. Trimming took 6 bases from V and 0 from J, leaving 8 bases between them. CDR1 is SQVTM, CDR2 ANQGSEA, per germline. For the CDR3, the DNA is TGCAGCGTCGGACAGTTGAACACTGAAGCTTTCTTT. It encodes CSVGQLNTEAFF.

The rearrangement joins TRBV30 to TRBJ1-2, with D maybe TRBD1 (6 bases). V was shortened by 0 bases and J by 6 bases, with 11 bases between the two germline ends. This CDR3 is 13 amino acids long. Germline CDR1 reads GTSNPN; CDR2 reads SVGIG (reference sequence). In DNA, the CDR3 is TGTGCCTGGAGTGTATCGGCAGGGGATGGCTACACCTTC. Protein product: CAWSVSAGDGYTF.

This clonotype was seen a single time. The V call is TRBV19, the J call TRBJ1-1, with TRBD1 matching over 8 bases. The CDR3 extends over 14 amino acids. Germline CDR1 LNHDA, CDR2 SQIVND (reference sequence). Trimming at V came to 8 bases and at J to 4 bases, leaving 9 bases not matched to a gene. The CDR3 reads CASVKDRVGTEAFF. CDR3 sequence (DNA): TGTGCCAGTGTTAAGGACAGGGTTGGCACTGAAGCTTTCTTT.

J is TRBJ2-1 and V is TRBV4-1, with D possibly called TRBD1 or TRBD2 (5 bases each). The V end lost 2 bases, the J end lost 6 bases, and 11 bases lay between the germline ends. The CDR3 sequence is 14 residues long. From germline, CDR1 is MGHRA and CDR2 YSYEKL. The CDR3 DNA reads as TGCGCCAGCAGCCAATGGGGCCGGGGCAATGAGCAGTTCTTC. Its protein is CASSQWGRGNEQFF.